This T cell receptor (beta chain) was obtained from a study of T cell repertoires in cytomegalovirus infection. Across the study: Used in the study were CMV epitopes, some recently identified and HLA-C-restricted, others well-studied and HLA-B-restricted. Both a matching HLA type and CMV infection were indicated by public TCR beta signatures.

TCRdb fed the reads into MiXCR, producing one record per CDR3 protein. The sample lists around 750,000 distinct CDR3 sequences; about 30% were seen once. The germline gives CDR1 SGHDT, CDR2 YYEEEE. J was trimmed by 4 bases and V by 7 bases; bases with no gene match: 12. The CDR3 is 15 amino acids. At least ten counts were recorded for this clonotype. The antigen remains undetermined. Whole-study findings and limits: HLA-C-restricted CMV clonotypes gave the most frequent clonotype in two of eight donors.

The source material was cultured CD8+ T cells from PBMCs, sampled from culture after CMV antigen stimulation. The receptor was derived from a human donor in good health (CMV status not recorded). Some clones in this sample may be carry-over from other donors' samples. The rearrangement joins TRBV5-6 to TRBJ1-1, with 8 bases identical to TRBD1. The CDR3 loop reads CASSLQGARGTEAFF. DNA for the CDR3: TGTGCCAGCTCTCTCCAGGGGGCAAGGGGCACTGAAGCTTTCTTT.